The 26 T cell receptor beta chains listed next were all sequenced from one sample in a study of blood T cell repertoires in COVID-19. Profiling relied on immunoSEQ multiplex PCR, and the TCRdb table lists in-frame clones only, not all of them. This sample has around 150,000 clones, with 80% to 90% found just once. The specimen was peripheral blood. The receptors come from a woman older than 75 with acute or convalescent COVID-19.

The chain is built from TRBV6-6 and TRBJ1-6, with D possibly being TRBD1 (6 bases). In germline, CDR1 is MNHNY, CDR2 SVGAGI (reference sequence). The V end lost 6 bases, the J end lost 11 bases, and 14 bases lay between the germline ends. The length of the CDR3 is 13 residues. The CDR3 nucleotides are TGTGCCAGCAGGGACAGTATAGGGACACCCCTCCACTTT. It encodes CASRDSIGTPLHF.

This sequence joins TRBV3-1 (or the pseudogene TRBV3-2) and TRBJ2-7; D call uncertain. The CDR3 is 13 amino acids. With 2 bases removed from V and 0 bases from J, the gap between germline ends came to 5 bases. CDR1 is LGHDT, CDR2 YNNKEL, per germline (reference sequence). CDR3 in DNA: TGTGCCAGCAGCCAATACATCTCCTACGAGCAGTACTTC. It translates to CASSQYISYEQYF.

The rearrangement links TRBV28 to TRBJ1-2, with TRBD1 as a possible D gene (6 bases). CDR3 length equals 13 residues. With 6 bases removed from V and 4 bases from J, the gap between germline ends came to 12 bases. Germline CDR1 and CDR2: MDHEN and SYDVKM. CDR3 in DNA: TGTGCCAGCAGCGAGACAGGCCCCTATGGCTACACCTTC. Translation gives CASSETGPYGYTF.

The chain has TRBV6-5 and TRBJ2-1, with D possibly being TRBD2 (6 bases). Per germline, CDR1 MNHEY and CDR2 SVGAGI. The CDR3 sequence is 14 residues long. V dropped 2 bases and J dropped 2 bases, with 7 bases sitting between them. The CDR3: CASSYRTTYNEQFF. The CDR3 DNA is TGTGCCAGCAGTTACCGGACTACCTACAATGAGCAGTTCTTC.

DNA for the CDR3: TGTGCCAGCTCACCTCCTAGCGAAGAGACCCAGTACTTC. It specifies CASSPPSEETQYF. The chain uses TRBV18 and TRBJ2-5, with D maybe TRBD2 (6 bases). Germline CDR1 reads KGHSH; CDR2 reads LQKENI. Trimming removed 3 bases from V and 3 bases from J, with 8 bases in between. This CDR3 has 13 residues.

V usage is TRBV20-1 and J usage is TRBJ1-2, with D possibly matching TRBD1 (5 bases). The V gene's germline CDR1 is DFQATT and CDR2 SNEGSKA (reference sequence). V was shortened by 3 bases and J by 3 bases, with 14 bases between the two germline ends. The CDR3 has 14 residues. CDR3 in amino acids: CSASQGDSDYGYTF. The CDR3 DNA reads as TGCAGTGCTAGTCAAGGGGACTCGGACTATGGCTACACCTTC.

The chain links TRBV7-9 to TRBJ2-7; no clear D gene. V lost 3 bases and J 3 bases, leaving 12 bases between the germline ends. The CDR3 runs to 14 residues. Germline V CDR1 and CDR2: SEHNR, FQNEAQ (reference sequence). The CDR3 DNA follows: TGTGCCAGCAGCTTTGACTGGAAACTCTACGAGCAGTACTTC. It is translated as CASSFDWKLYEQYF.

This chain joins TRBV18 and TRBJ2-3, with 11 nucleotides matching TRBD2. The CDR3 consists of 18 residues. Trimming at V came to 6 bases and at J to 5 bases, leaving 16 bases not matched to a gene. Germline V gene data show CDR1 as KGHSH and CDR2 as LQKENI. CDR3 DNA sequence: TGTGCCAGCTCCCGCGAATTGCCCGGGACTAGCGGATTAGATACGCAGTATTTT. It codes for CASSRELPGTSGLDTQYF.

J is TRBJ1-1 and V is TRBV7-3; D might be TRBD1 (6 bases). The CDR3 has 13 amino acids. CDR1 is SGHTA, CDR2 FQGTGA, per germline. V was trimmed by 5 bases and J by 10 bases, leaving 17 bases between them. The CDR3 coding sequence is TGTGCCAGCAGCATCGGACTCGGACAGCGAGCTTTCTTT. This sequence encodes CASSIGLGQRAFF. Using reference TRBV7-3 and TRBJ1-1 for the parts outside the CDR3, the full variable domain is GAGVSQTPSNKVTEKGKYVELRCDPISGHTALYWYRQSLGQGPEFLIYFQGTGAADDSGLPNDRFFAVRPEGSVSTLKIQRTERGDSAVYLCASSIGLGQRAFFGQGTRLTVV.

V is TRBV28 and J is TRBJ2-1; possible D gene TRBD2, 5 bases. CDR3 length equals 14 residues. V lost 11 bases, J lost 5 bases, and 19 bases lay in between. From germline, CDR1 is MDHEN and CDR2 SYDVKM. Written as DNA, the CDR3 is TGTGCCGGTTCGGGATTCCCCACCGACAATGAGCAGTTCTTC. Encoded protein: CAGSGFPTDNEQFF.

The chain's CDR3 is CASSEAGRGTDTQYF. In nucleotides, the CDR3 is TGTGCCAGCAGTGAAGCGGGCAGGGGTACAGATACGCAGTATTTT. V is TRBV2 and J is TRBJ2-3; D might be TRBD1 (6 bases). Germline lookup yields CDR1 SNHLY and CDR2 FYNNEI. V was cut by 0 bases and J by 3 bases, with 10 bases left in between. This CDR3 has 15 residues.

V and J are TRBV6-5 and TRBJ1-1, with a weak D call TRBD1 (5 bases). Germline V gene sequence: CDR1 MNHEY, CDR2 SVGAGI. The ends were cut back, 6 bases at V and 3 bases at J, with 14 bases in the middle. The CDR3 covers 14 residues. CDR3 nucleotides: TGTGCCAGCAGACGAGACAGACTGGACACTGAAGCTTTCTTT. This codes for CASRRDRLDTEAFF.

The chain has TRBV6-2 or TRBV6-3 and TRBJ2-5, with 16 bases that match TRBD2. CDR1 is MNHEY and CDR2 is SVGEGT in the germline V gene. J gave up 7 bases and V 4 bases, and 9 bases lay outside the gene matches. CDR3 length: 17 residues. CDR3: CASSFGTSGRAVVTQYF. The DNA of the CDR3 is TGTGCCAGCAGTTTCGGGACTAGCGGGAGGGCCGTAGTGACCCAGTACTTC.

This chain uses TRBV10-3 with TRBJ2-3, with D possibly matching TRBD1 (6 bases). This CDR3 contains 16 residues. Per the germline V gene, CDR1 is ENHRY and CDR2 is SYGVKD. Trimming pared 1 base from V and 2 bases from J, leaving 13 bases between. The CDR3 sequence is CAISEYGQLNTDTQYF. CDR3 nucleotides: TGTGCCATCAGTGAGTATGGACAGCTTAACACAGATACGCAGTATTTT.

This clone came up a few times. The genes are TRBV23-1 and TRBJ1-2; D might be TRBD1 (6 bases). TRBV23-1 is classed as an ORF, of uncertain function. The CDR3 runs 15 residues. Trimming pared 7 bases from V and 1 base from J, leaving 16 bases between. The CDR3 sequence is CASTQPVGGNYGYTF. CDR3 nucleotide sequence: TGCGCCAGCACCCAGCCCGTAGGGGGTAACTATGGCTACACCTTC.

J is TRBJ2-7 and V is TRBV5-5, with 12 bases identical to TRBD1. Germline V gives CDR1 SGHKS, CDR2 YYEKEE (reference sequence). CDR3 length equals 16 residues. V was clipped by 0 bases and J by 3 bases; unmatched bases: 4. Written as DNA, the CDR3 is TGTGCCAGCAGCTTGGTCGGGACAGGGGGCATCTACGAGCAGTACTTC. Translated: CASSLVGTGGIYEQYF.

The rearrangement uses TRBV6-6 and TRBJ1-4, with D possibly matching TRBD1 (6 bases). CDR1 MNHNY and CDR2 SVGAGI come from the germline V gene (reference sequence). Deletions cut 6 bases from V and 5 bases from J, with 19 bases between. CDR3 length: 16 amino acids. The CDR3 loop is CASRTGHLRGNEKLFF. The CDR3 coding sequence is TGTGCCAGCAGGACGGGACACCTAAGGGGGAATGAAAAACTGTTTTTT.

This clone appeared once. The V call is TRBV3-1 (or the pseudogene TRBV3-2), the J call TRBJ2-1, with TRBD2 as a possible D gene (6 bases). Trimming stripped 0 bases from V and 7 bases from J, with 13 bases between. There are 15 residues in the CDR3. Germline CDR1 reads LGHDT; CDR2 reads YNNKEL (reference sequence). The CDR3 DNA reads as TGTGCCAGCAGCCAAGAAGTCACGGAGGGGAATGAGCAGTTCTTC. This translates into CASSQEVTEGNEQFF.

The gene calls are TRBV13 and TRBJ1-1, with D maybe TRBD1 (5 bases). V lost 0 bases, J lost 2 bases, and 10 bases lay in between. The germline gives CDR1 PRHDT, CDR2 FYEKMQ (reference sequence). The CDR3 is made up of 15 amino acids. CDR3 sequence (DNA): TGTGCCAGCAGCTTAGGTTGGGGGGGTAACACTGAAGCTTTCTTT. This translates into CASSLGWGGNTEAFF.

The genes are TRBV10-3 and TRBJ2-7; 7 nucleotides align to TRBD2. The CDR3 runs 13 residues. V was pared by 11 bases and J by 2 bases, with 9 bases of the junction left unmatched. Germline CDR1 and CDR2: ENHRY and SYGVKD. CDR3 loop: CAAMERGAYEQYF. CDR3 DNA: TGTGCCGCTATGGAGCGGGGAGCCTACGAGCAGTACTTC.

V usage is TRBV4-1 and J usage is TRBJ1-1, with 8 positions matching TRBD1. The germline CDR1 and CDR2 sequences are MGHRA and YSYEKL. The CDR3 has 15 residues. V lost 2 bases and J lost 2; bases outside the gene matches: 4. The CDR3 loop is CASSQSDRDNTEAFF. CDR3 DNA: TGCGCCAGCAGCCAATCGGACAGGGACAACACTGAAGCTTTCTTT.

This clone was counted once. The rearrangement links TRBV5-1 to TRBJ1-2, with 9 bases identical to TRBD1. In germline, CDR1 is SGHRS, CDR2 YFSETQ. Trimming cost V 0 bases and J 6 bases; bases outside gene matches: 0. The CDR3 runs 13 residues. CDR3 DNA: TGCGCCAGCAGCTTGGACAGGGGGCATGGCTACACCTTC. Residues: CASSLDRGHGYTF.

J is TRBJ2-7 and V is TRBV18; no clear D gene. Germline V gene data show CDR1 as KGHSH and CDR2 as LQKENI. The CDR3 is 14 residues long. Trimming shortened V by 4 bases and J by 1 base, and 11 bases separated the two germline ends. The CDR3 DNA sequence: TGTGCCAGCTCACATGACACGGTTTCCTACGAGCAGTACTTC. It encodes CASSHDTVSYEQYF.

The chain carries TRBV5-4 and TRBJ2-1; 11 positions match TRBD2. CDR1 is SGHNT and CDR2 is YYREEE in the germline V gene (reference sequence). This CDR3 contains 17 residues. V lost 0 bases and J lost 5; bases outside the gene matches: 7. The CDR3 spells CASSLAASGRLNNEQFF. In DNA form, the CDR3 reads TGTGCCAGCAGCTTGGCGGCTAGCGGGAGGCTAAACAATGAGCAGTTCTTC.

The rearrangement uses TRBV7-9 and TRBJ1-1; a weak D match, TRBD1 (5 bases). The V gene's germline CDR1 is SEHNR and CDR2 FQNEAQ (reference sequence). This CDR3 spans 13 amino acids. With 8 bases removed from V and 5 bases from J, the gap between germline ends came to 15 bases. CDR3 loop: CASQLLEGTEAFF. CDR3 coding DNA: TGTGCCAGCCAACTATTGGAGGGGACTGAAGCTTTCTTT.

This clone was picked up one time. The chain couples TRBV5-6 to TRBJ2-7, with D hard to call. V shed 4 bases and J shed 2 bases, with 16 bases lying between them. CDR1 is SGHDT, CDR2 YYEEEE, per germline. This CDR3 comprises 15 residues. CDR3 region: CASSPQENPPYEQYF. CDR3 sequence (DNA): TGTGCCAGCAGCCCCCAGGAAAACCCCCCCTACGAGCAGTACTTC.